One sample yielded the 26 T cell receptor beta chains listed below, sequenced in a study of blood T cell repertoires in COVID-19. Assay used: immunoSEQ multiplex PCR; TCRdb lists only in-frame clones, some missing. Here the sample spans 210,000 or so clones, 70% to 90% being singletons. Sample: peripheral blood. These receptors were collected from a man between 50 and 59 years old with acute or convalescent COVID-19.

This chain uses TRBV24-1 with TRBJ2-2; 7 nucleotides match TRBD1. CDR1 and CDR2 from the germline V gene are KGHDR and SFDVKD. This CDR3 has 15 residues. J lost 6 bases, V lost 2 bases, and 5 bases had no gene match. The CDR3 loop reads CATSDSTGFPGELFF. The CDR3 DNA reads TGTGCCACCAGTGATTCGACAGGGTTTCCCGGGGAGCTGTTTTTT.

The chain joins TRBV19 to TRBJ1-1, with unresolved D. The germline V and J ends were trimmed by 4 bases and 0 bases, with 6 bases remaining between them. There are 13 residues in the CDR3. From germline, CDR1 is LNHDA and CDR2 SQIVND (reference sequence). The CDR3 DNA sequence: TGTGCCAGTAGTACTCGTGTGAACACTGAAGCTTTCTTT. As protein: CASSTRVNTEAFF. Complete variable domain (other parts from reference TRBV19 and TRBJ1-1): DGGITQSPKYLFRKEGQNVTLSCEQNLNHDAMYWYRQDPGQGLRLIYYSQIVNDFQKGDIAEGYSVSREKKESFPLTVTSAQKNPTAFYLCASSTRVNTEAFFGQGTRLTVV.

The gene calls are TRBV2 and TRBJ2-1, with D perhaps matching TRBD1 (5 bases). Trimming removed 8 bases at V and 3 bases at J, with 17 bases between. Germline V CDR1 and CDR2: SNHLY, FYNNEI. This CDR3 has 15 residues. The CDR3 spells CASSVGQGGYNEQFF. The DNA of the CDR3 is TGTGCCAGCTCCGTGGGTCAGGGTGGCTACAATGAGCAGTTCTTC.

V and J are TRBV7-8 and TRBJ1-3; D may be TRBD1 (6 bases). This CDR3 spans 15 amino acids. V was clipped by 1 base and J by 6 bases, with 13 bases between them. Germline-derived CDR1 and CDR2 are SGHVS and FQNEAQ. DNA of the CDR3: TGTGCCAGCAGCTTAGGCGGACAGCTACTAAACACCATATATTTT. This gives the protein CASSLGGQLLNTIYF.

In DNA, the CDR3 is TGTGCCAGTAGTCCGGGCGGGAACATTCAGTACTTC. Protein: CASSPGGNIQYF. The V gene is TRBV19, the J gene TRBJ2-4; a possible D gene is TRBD2 (5 bases). V shed 5 bases and J shed 7 bases, with 9 bases lying between them. Per germline, CDR1 LNHDA and CDR2 SQIVND (reference sequence). The CDR3 has 12 residues.

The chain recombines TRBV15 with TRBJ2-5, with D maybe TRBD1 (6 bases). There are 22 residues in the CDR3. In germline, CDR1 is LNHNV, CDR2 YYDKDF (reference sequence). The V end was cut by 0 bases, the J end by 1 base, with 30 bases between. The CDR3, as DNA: TGTGCCACCAGCAGAGATGTCAGGGGTTGGGCTAGCTCTAACCCCTTCCAAGAGACCCAGTACTTC. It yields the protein CATSRDVRGWASSNPFQETQYF.

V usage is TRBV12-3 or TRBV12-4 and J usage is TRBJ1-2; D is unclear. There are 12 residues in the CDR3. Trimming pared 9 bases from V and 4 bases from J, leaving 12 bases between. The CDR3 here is CARLPEGYGYTF. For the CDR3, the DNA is TGTGCCAGACTCCCCGAGGGCTATGGCTACACCTTC.

The CDR3 DNA follows: TGCGCCAGCAGCTTGGGACAGGGGGTATACAATGAGCAGTTCTTC. Encoded protein: CASSLGQGVYNEQFF. The chain is built from TRBV5-1 and TRBJ2-1; 9 bases are a match to TRBD1. CDR1 is SGHRS, CDR2 YFSETQ, per germline. V lost 0 bases and J lost 4; bases outside the gene matches: 2. This CDR3 is built from 15 residues.

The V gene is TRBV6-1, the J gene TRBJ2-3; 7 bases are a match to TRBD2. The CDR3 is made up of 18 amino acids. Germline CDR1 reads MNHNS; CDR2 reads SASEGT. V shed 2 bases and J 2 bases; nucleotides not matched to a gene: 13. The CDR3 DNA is TGTGCCAGCAGTGAATGGCCCGTGGCGGGGGTCCTCACAGATACGCAGTATTTT. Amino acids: CASSEWPVAGVLTDTQYF.

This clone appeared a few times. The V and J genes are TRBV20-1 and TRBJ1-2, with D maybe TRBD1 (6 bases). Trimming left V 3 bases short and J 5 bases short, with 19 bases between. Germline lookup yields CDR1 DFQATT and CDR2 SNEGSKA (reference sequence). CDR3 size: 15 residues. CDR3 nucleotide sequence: TGCAGTGCTAGTGTTCGGAGGACAGACGATTATGGCTACACCTTC. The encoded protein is CSASVRRTDDYGYTF.

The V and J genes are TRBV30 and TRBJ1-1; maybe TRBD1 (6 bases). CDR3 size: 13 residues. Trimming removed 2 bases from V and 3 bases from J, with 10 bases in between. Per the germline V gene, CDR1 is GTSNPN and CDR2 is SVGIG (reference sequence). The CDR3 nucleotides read TGTGCCTGGAGTAAGACAGGATACACTGAAGCTTTCTTT. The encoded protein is CAWSKTGYTEAFF.

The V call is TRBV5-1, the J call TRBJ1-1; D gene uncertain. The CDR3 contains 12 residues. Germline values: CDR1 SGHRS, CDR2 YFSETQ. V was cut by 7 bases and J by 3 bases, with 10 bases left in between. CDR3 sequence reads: CASGPSYTEAFF. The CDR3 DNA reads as TGCGCCAGCGGCCCGTCCTACACTGAAGCTTTCTTT.

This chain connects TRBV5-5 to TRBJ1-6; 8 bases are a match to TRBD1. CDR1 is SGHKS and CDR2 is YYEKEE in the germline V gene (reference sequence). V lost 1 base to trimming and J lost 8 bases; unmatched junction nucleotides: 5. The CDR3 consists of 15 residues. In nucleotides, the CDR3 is TGTGCCAGCAGCTTGTTTGGACAGGGAGATTCACCCCTCCACTTT. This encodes CASSLFGQGDSPLHF.

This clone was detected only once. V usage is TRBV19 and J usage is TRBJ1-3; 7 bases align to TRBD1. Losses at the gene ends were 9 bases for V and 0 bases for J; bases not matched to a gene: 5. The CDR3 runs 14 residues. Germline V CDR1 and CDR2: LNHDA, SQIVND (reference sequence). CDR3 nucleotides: TGTGCCAGCGTAGGGGGCGCCTCTGGAAACACCATATATTTT. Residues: CASVGGASGNTIYF.

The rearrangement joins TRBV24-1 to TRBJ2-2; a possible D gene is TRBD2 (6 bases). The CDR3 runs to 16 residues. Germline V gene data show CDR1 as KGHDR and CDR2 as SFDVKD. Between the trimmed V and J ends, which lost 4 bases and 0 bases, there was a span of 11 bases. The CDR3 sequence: CATSDPTGANTGELFF. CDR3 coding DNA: TGTGCCACCAGTGACCCGACGGGGGCGAACACCGGGGAGCTGTTTTTT.

CDR3 region: CASSIGQVNYGYTF. Here the CDR3 DNA reads TGTGCCAGTAGTATAGGACAGGTGAACTATGGCTACACCTTC. The chain combines TRBV19 with TRBJ1-2, with D possibly being TRBD1 (6 bases). Trimming cost V 1 base and J 2 bases, with 8 bases left between them. Germline V gene sequence: CDR1 LNHDA, CDR2 SQIVND (reference sequence). The CDR3 runs to 14 residues.

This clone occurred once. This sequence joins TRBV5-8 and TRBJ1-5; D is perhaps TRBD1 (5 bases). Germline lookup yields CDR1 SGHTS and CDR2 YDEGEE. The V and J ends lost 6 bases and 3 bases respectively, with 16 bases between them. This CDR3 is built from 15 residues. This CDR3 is CASTGWGVNNQPQHF. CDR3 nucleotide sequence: TGTGCCAGCACCGGTTGGGGGGTGAACAATCAGCCCCAGCATTTT.

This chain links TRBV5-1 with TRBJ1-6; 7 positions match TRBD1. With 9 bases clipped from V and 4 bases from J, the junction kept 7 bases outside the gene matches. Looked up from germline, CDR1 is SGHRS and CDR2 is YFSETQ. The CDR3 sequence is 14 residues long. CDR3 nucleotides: TGCGCCACCCGGGACAGCTTTTATAATTCACCCCTCCACTTT. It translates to CATRDSFYNSPLHF.

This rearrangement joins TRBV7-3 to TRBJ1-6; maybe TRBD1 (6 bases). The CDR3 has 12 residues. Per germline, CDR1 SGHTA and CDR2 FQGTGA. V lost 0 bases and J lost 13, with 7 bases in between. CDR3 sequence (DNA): TGTGCCAGCAGCTTAACGACAGGCCCCCTCCACTTT. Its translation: CASSLTTGPLHF.

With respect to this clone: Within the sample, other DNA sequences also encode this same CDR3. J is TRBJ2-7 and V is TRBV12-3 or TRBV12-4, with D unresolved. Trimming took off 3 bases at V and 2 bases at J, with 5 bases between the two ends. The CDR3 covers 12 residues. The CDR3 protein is CASSFGPYEQYF. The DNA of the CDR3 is TGTGCCAGCAGTTTTGGGCCCTACGAGCAGTACTTC.

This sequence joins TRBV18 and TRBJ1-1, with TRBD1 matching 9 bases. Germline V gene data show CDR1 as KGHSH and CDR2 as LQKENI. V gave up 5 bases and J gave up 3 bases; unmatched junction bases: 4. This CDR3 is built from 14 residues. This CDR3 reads CASSIQGADTEAFF. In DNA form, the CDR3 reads TGTGCCAGCTCAATACAGGGGGCAGACACTGAAGCTTTCTTT.

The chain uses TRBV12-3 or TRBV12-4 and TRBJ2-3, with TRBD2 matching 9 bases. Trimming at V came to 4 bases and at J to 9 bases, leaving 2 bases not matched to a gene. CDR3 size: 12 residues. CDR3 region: CASSSLAGTQYF. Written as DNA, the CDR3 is TGTGCCAGCAGTTCCCTAGCGGGGACGCAGTATTTT.

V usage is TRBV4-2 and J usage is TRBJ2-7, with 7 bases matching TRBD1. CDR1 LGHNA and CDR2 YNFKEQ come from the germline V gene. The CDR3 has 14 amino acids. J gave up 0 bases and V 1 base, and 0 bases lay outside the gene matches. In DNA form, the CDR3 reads TGTGCCAGCAGCCAAGGACAGGGCTCCTACGAGCAGTACTTC. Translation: CASSQGQGSYEQYF.

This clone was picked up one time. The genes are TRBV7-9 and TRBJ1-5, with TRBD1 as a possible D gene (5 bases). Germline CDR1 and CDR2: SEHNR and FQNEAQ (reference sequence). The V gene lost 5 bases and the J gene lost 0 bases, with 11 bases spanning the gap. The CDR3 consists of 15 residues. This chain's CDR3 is CASSPRDGSNQPQHF. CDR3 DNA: TGTGCCAGCAGCCCGCGGGACGGTAGCAATCAGCCCCAGCATTTT.

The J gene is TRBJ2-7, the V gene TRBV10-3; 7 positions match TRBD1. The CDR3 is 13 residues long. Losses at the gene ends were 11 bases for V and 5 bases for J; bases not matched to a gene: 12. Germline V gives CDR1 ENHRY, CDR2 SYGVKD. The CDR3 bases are TGTGCCGCTCGAGACAGGGACGGGCACGAGCAGTACTTC. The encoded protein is CAARDRDGHEQYF.

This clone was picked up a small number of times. The CDR3 nucleotides are TGTGCCAGCAGTTACGTGACAGGGGGCCTGAACACTGAAGCTTTCTTT. Translating it yields CASSYVTGGLNTEAFF. This chain joins TRBV6-5 and TRBJ1-1, with 10 bases that match TRBD1. The CDR3 loop spans 16 amino acids. Germline CDR1 is MNHEY and CDR2 is SVGAGI. After removal of 2 bases from V and 0 bases from J, the junction contained 3 bases not matched to a gene.